This TCR beta chain was documented in a study of identical twins. The CDR3 runs 11 residues. Germline CDR1 reads DFQATT; CDR2 reads SNEGSKA (reference sequence). Trimming removed 5 bases at V and 0 bases at J, with 4 bases between. This clonotype was seen at least ten times. One entry per CDR3 protein results from TCRdb running MiXCR on the 5' RACE reads. The sample records about 730,000 distinct CDR3 sequences, 21% being singletons. This same sample was also taken into another study, of T cells expressing NK-cell markers.

This sequence joins TRBV20-1 and TRBJ1-1; D not resolved. The sequenced material came from PBMCs. The sequence was obtained from a woman aged 18-35 years in good health. CDR3 DNA: TGCAGTGCTGGCATGAACACTGAAGCTTTCTTT. This encodes CSAGMNTEAFF.